This T cell receptor (beta chain) was observed in a study of T cell repertoires in cytomegalovirus infection. Study in general: A matching HLA type, together with CMV infection, was signaled by public TCR beta signatures.

The germline V gene encodes CDR1 SGHVS and CDR2 FNYEAQ. The CDR3 loop spans 15 amino acids. V lost 4 bases, J lost 3 bases, and 16 bases lay in between. Study-wide points: In two of eight donors, the top clonotype was HLA-C-restricted CMV-specific. CMV carriers having the relevant HLA were flagged by cumulative public TCR beta family frequency.

In this sample, this clonotype turned up many times. What it binds is unknown. Using its own MiXCR run on the reads, TCRdb lists one record per CDR3 protein. The sample carries around 440,000 distinct CDR3 sequences, about 10% recorded once. The sequencing sample was made of PBMCs. The chain combines TRBV7-6 with TRBJ2-7; a possible D gene is TRBD1 (7 bases). This receptor was identified in a human donor in good health (CMV status not recorded). Some clones in this sample may be carry-over from other donors' samples. The CDR3, as DNA: TGTGCCAGCAGCTCCAGGGGGGCAGACTACTACGAGCAGTACTTC. It codes for CASSSRGADYYEQYF.